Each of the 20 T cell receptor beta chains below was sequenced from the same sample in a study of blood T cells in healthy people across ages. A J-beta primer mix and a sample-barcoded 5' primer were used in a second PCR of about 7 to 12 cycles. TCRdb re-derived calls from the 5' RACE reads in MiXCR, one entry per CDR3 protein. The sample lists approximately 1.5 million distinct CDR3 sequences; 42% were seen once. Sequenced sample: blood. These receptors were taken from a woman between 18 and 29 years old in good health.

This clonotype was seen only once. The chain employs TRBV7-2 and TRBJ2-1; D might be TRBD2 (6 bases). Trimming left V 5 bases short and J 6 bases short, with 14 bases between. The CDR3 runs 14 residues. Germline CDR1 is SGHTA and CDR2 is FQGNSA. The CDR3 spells CASSPVGTSNEQFF. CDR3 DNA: TGTGCCAGCAGCCCAGTAGGGACTTCCAATGAGCAGTTCTTC.

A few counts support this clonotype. This CDR3 is CASSFLDGYTF. Written as DNA, the CDR3 is TGTGCCAGCAGTTTTTTGGATGGCTACACCTTC. The V gene is TRBV12-3 or TRBV12-4, the J gene TRBJ1-2; D not resolved. CDR3 length: 11 amino acids. Trimming removed 3 bases at V and 6 bases at J, with 5 bases between.

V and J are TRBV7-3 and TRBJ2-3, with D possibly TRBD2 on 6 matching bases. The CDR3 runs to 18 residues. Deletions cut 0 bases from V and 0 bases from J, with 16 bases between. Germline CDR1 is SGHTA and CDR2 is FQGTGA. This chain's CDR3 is CASSLTSISGYSTDTQYF. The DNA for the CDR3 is TGTGCCAGCAGCTTAACGTCCATTAGCGGATACAGCACAGATACGCAGTATTTT.

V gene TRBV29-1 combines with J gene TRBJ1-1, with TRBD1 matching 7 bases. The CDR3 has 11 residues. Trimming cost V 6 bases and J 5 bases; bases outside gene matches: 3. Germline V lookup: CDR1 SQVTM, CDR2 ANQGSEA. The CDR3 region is CSVAQGTEAFF. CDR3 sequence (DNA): TGCAGCGTGGCACAGGGGACTGAAGCTTTCTTT. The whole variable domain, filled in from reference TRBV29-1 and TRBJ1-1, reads SAVISQKPSRDICQRGTSLTIQCQVDSQVTMMFWYRQQPGQSLTLIATANQGSEATYESGFVIDKFPISRPNLTFSTLTVSNMSPEDSSIYLCSVAQGTEAFFGQGTRLTVV.

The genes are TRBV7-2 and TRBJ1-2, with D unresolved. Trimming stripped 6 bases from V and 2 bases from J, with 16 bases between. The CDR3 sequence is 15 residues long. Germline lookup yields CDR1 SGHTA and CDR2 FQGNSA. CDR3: CASSFDREPNYGYTF. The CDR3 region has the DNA TGTGCCAGCAGTTTCGACCGGGAGCCCAACTATGGCTACACCTTC.

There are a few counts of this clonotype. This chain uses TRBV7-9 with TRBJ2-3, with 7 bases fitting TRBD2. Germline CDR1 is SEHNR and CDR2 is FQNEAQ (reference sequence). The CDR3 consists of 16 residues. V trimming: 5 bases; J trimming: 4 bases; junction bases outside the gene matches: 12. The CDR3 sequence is CASSNNSGWTPDTQYF. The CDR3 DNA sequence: TGTGCCAGCAGCAACAATAGCGGGTGGACCCCAGATACGCAGTATTTT. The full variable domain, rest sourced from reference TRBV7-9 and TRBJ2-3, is DTGVSQNPRHKITKRGQNVTFRCDPISEHNRLYWYRQTLGQGPEFLTYFQNEAQLEKSRLLSDRFSAERPKGSFSTLEIQRTEQGDSAMYLCASSNNSGWTPDTQYFGPGTRLTVL.

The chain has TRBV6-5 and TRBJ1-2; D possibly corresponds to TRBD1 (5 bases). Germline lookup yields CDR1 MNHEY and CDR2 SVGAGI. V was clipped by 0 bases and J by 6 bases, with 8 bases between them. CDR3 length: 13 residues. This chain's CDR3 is CASSYSGLNGYTF. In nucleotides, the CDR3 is TGTGCCAGCAGTTACTCGGGACTTAATGGCTACACCTTC.

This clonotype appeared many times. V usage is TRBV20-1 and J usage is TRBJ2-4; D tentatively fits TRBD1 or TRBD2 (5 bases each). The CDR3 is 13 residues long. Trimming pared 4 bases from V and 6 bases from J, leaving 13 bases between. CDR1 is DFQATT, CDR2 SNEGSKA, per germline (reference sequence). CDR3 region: CSAIQGGGNIQYF. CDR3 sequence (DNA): TGCAGTGCTATTCAGGGTGGAGGAAACATTCAGTACTTC.

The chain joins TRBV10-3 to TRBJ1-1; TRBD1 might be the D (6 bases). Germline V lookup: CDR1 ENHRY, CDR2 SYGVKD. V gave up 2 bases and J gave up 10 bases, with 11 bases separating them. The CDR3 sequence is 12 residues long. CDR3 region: CAISEGPGVAFF. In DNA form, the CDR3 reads TGTGCCATCAGTGAGGGCCCAGGGGTAGCTTTCTTT.

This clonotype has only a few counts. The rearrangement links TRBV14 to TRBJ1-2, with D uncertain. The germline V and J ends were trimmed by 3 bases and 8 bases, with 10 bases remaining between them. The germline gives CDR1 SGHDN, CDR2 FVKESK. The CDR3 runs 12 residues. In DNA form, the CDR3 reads TGTGCCAGCAGCCAGGCTGGGTTCGGCTACACCTTC. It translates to CASSQAGFGYTF.

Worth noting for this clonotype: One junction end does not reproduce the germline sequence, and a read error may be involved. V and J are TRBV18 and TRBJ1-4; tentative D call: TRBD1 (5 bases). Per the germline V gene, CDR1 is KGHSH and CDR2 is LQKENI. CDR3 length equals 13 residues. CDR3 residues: CASAPAGGEKLFF. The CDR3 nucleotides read TGTGCCAGCGCACCAGCGGGGGGAGAAAAACTGTTTTTT.

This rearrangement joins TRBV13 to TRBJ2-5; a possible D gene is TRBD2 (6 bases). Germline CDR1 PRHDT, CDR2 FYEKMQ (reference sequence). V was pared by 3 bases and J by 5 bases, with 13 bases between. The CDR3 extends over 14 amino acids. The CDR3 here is CASSFQGLRETQYF. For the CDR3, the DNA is TGTGCCAGCAGCTTCCAAGGACTACGGGAGACCCAGTACTTC.

This CDR3 reads CASSQRWTGGDNQPQHF. CDR3 in DNA: TGCGCCAGCAGCCAACGCTGGACAGGGGGGGACAATCAGCCCCAGCATTTT. This chain links TRBV4-1 with TRBJ1-5, with 10 bases fitting TRBD1. This CDR3 has 17 residues. Trimming took 2 bases from V and 3 from J; bases not matched to a gene: 7. Germline V gene lookup returns CDR1 MGHRA and CDR2 YSYEKL.

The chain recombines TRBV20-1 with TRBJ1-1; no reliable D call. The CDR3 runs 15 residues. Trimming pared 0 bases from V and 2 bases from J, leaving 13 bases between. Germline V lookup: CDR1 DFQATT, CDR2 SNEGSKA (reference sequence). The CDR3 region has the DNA TGCAGTGCTAGAGATAGCGCAGACCGAAACACTGAAGCTTTCTTT. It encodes CSARDSADRNTEAFF.

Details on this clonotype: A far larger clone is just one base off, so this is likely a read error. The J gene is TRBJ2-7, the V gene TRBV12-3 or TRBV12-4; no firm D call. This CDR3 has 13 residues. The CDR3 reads CVSSLGLTYEQYF. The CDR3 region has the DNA TGTGTCAGCAGTTTAGGCCTAACCTACGAGCAGTACTTC.

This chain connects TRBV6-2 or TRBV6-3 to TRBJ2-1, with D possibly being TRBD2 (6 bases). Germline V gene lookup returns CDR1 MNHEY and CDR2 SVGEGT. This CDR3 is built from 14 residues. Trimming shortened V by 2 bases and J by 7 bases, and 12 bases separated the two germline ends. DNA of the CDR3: TGTGCCAGCAGTTACGACGCGGGAATAAATGAGCAGTTCTTC. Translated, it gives CASSYDAGINEQFF.

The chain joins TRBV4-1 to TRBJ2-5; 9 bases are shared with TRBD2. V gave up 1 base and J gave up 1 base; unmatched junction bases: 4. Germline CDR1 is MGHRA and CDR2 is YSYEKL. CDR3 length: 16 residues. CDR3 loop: CASSQVLAGFQETQYF. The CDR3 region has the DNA TGCGCCAGCAGCCAAGTTCTAGCGGGATTCCAAGAGACCCAGTACTTC.

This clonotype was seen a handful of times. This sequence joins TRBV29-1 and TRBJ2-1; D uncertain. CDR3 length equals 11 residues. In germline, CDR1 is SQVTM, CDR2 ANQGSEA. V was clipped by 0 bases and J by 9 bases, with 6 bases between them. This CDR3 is CSVEEEFEQFF. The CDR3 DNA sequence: TGCAGCGTTGAAGAGGAATTTGAGCAGTTCTTC.

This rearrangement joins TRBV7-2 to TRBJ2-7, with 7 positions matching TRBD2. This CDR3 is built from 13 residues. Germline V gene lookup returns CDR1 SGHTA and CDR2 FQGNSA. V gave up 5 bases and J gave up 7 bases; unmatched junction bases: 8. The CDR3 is CASSVDTGLEQYF. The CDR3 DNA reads TGTGCCAGCAGCGTAGATACGGGACTAGAGCAGTACTTC.

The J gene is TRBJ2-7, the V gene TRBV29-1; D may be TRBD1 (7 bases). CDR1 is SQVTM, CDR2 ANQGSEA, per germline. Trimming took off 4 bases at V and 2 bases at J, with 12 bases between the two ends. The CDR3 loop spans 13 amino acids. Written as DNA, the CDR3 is TGCAGCGTTGCGGGCAGGGGGGCCTACGAGCAGTACTTC. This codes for CSVAGRGAYEQYF.